This T cell receptor beta chain was retrieved from a study of blood T cell repertoires in COVID-19. How the authors handled the data: From reference gene primer amplification, estimates of nucleated cell counts were derived. Libraries were prepared by immunoSEQ multiplex PCR; TCRdb keeps only in-frame clonotypes and omits some of them. Clone size and V and J calls were adopted from that table, with D and trimming inferred from the DNA. The repertoire includes approximately 91,000 clones, less than 85% of them detected once, and about 7% sits in the top ten. V was trimmed by 1 base and J by 5 bases, leaving 3 bases between them. Germline CDR1 and CDR2: PRHDT and FYEKMQ (reference sequence). There are 11 residues in the CDR3.

V is TRBV13 and J is TRBJ2-7; D gene ambiguous. This clonotype was sampled from an older man with acute or convalescent COVID-19. Source material: peripheral blood. CDR3 DNA sequence: TGTGCCAGCAGCTTAGTCAACGAGCAGTACTTC. It yields the protein CASSLVNEQYF.